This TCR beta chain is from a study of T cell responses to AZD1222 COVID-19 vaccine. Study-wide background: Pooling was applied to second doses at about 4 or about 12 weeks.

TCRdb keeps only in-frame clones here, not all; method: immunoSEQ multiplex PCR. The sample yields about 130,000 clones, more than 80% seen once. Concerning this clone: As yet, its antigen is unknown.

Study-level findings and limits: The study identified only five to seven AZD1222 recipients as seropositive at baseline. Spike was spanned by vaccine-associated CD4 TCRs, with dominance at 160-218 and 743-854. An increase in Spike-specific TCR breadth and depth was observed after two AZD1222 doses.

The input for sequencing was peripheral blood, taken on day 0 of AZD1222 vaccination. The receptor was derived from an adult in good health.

The CDR3 region has the DNA TGTGCCAGCAGTTTAAGGCAGTCTAACACTGAAGCTTTCTTT. Encoded protein: CASSLRQSNTEAFF. The rearrangement uses TRBV28 and TRBJ1-1, with no clear D. Trimming left V 2 bases short and J 2 bases short, with 9 bases between. The CDR3 spans 14 residues. Germline CDR1 reads MDHEN; CDR2 reads SYDVKM.